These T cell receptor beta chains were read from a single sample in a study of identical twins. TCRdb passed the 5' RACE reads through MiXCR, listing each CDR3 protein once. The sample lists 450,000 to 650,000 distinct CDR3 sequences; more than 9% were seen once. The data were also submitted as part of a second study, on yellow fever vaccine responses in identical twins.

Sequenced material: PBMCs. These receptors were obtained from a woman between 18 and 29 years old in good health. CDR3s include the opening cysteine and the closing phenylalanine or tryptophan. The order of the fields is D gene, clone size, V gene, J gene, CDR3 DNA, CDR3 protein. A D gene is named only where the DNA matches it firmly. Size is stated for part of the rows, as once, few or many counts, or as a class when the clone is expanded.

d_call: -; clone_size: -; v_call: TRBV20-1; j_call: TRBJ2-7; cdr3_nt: TGCAGCCTCCACCCAACCGGGACAAGAAACGAGCAGTACTTC; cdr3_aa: CSLHPTGTRNEQYF
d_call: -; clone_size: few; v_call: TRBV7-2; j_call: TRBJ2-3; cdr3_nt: TGTGCCAGCAGCTTTCAAAAGACAAGCACAGATACGCAGTATTTT; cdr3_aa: CASSFQKTSTDTQYF
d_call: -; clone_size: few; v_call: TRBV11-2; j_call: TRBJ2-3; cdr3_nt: TGTGCCAGCAGCTTAAGCTATCCCACCTTTTCGGGATCTAGCACAGATACGCAGTATTTT; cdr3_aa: CASSLSYPTFSGSSTDTQYF
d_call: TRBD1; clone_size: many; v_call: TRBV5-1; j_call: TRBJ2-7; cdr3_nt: TGCGCCAGCAGCCAACGACAGGGCTACGAGCAGTACTTC; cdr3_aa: CASSQRQGYEQYF
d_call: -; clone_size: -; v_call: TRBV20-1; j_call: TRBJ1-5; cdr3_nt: TGCTGTGCTAGAGACATTAAAGGGGACGGCAATCAGCCCCAGCATTTT; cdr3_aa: CCARDIKGDGNQPQHF
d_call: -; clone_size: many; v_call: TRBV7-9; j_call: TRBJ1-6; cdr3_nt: TGTGCCAGCAGCTTAGTGCTCTCCTATAATTCACCCCTCCACTTT; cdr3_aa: CASSLVLSYNSPLHF
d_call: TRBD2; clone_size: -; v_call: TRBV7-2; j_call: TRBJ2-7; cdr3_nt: TGTGCCAGCAGCAACCCTAGCGGGCTAACCTACGAGCAGTACTTC; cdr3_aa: CASSNPSGLTYEQYF
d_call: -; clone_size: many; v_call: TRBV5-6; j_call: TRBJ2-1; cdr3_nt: TGTGCCAGCTTCTGGGGTTCGGGGCAACTCTACAATGAGCAGTTCTTC; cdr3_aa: CASFWGSGQLYNEQFF
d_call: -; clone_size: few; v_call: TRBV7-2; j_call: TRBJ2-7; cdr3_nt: TGTGCCAGCACCCTCGGTAGGGGGAAAGGGGGCTACGAGCAGTACTTC; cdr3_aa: CASTLGRGKGGYEQYF
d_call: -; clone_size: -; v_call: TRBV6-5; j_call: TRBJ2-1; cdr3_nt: TGTGCCAGCGGTTCTCCAAACAATGAGCAGTTCTTC; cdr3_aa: CASGSPNNEQFF
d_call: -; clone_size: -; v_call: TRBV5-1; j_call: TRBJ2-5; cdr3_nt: TGCGCCAGCAGCCCGGCGGGGGCTAGGGAGACCCAGTACTTC; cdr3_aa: CASSPAGARETQYF
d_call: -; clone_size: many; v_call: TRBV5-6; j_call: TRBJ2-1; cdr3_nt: TGTGCCAGCAGCTTGGGTAAGGTCGGCTACAATGAGCAGTTCTTC; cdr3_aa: CASSLGKVGYNEQFF
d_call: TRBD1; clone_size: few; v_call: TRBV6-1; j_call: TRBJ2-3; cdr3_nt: TGTGCCAGCAGGGACACAGGGGAAACAGATACGCAGTATTTT; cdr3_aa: CASRDTGETDTQYF
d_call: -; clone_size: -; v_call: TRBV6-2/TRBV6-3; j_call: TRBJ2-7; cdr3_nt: TGTGCCAGCAGCGTTCTCGACCCCCGATACGAGCAGTACTTC; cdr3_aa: CASSVLDPRYEQYF
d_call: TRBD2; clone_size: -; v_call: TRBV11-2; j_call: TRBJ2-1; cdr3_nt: TGTGCCAGCAGCCCGCAAAGTAGCGGTAGATTCCGGGGGGATGAGCAGTTCTTC; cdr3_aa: CASSPQSSGRFRGDEQFF
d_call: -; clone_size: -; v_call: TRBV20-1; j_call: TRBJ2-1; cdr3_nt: TGCAGTGCTAGACGCGATCCTCCCTACAATGAGCAGTTCTTC; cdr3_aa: CSARRDPPYNEQFF
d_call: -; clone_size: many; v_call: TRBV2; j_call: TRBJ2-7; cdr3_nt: TGTGCCAGCAGATCAGGGCTCTCCTACGAGCAGTACTTC; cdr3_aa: CASRSGLSYEQYF
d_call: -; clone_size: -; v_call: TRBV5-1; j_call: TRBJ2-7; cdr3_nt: TGCGCCAGCAGCTTGGCCCGGCAGAACGAGCAGTACTTC; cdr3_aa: CASSLARQNEQYF
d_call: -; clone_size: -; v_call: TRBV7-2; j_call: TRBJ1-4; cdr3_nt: TGTGCCAGCAGCCGGGACGGACAGTCGCATGTTGCTGAAAAACTGTTTTTT; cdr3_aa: CASSRDGQSHVAEKLFF
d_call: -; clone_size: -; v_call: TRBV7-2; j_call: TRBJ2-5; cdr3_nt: TGTGCCAGCAGCTTATGGTCGCAGGGAGTAGAGACCCAGTACTTC; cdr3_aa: CASSLWSQGVETQYF
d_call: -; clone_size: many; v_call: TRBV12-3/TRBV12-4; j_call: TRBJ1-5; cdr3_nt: TGTGCCAGCAGTTTAGCGTTAGGGGCAGCCGGCGATCAGCCCCAGCATTTT; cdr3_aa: CASSLALGAAGDQPQHF
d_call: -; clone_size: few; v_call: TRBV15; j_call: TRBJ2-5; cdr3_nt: TGTGCCACCAGCAGAGACACAGGCACGCGAGTGGCCCAGTACTTC; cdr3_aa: CATSRDTGTRVAQYF
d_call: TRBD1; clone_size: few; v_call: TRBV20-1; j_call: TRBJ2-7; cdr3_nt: TGCAGTGCCCCGGGACAGGGGGTAAACTACGAGCAGTACTTC; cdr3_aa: CSAPGQGVNYEQYF
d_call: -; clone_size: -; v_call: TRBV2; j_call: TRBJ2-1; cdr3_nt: TGTGCCTTCAGTCCACACGGTGCGGGGGCCAGCTCCTACAATGAGCAGTTCTTC; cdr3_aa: CAFSPHGAGASSYNEQFF
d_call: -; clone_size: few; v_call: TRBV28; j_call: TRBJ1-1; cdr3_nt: TGTGCCAGCAGAGGTAGGACGGACACTGAAGCTTTCTTT; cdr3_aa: CASRGRTDTEAFF
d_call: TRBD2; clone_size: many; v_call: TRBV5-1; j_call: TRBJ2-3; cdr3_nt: TGCGCCAGCAGCTTGTTGGGGGGGAGCACAGATACGCAGTATTTT; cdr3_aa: CASSLLGGSTDTQYF
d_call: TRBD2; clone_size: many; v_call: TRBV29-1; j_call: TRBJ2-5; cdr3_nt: TGCAGCGTTGCTAGCCTAGCGGGGGGGGATGTTACGGAGACCCAGTACTTC; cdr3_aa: CSVASLAGGDVTETQYF
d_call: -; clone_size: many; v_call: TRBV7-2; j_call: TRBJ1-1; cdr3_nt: TGTGCCAGCAGCACGAGAGAGGGGATAGCTTTCTTT; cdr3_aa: CASSTREGIAFF
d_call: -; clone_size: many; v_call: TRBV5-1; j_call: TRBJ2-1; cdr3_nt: TGCGCCAGCAGCTTGATCGATGAGCAGTTCTTC; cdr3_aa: CASSLIDEQFF
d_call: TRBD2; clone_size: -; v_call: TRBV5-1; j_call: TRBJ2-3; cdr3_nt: TGCGCCAGCAGCTTGGTGATTAGCGGGCCTAGCACAGATACGCAGTATTTT; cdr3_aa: CASSLVISGPSTDTQYF
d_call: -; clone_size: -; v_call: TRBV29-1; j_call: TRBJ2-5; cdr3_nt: TGCAGCGTTGTGGCCATTGGTCTCATTGAGACCCAGTACTTC; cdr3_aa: CSVVAIGLIETQYF
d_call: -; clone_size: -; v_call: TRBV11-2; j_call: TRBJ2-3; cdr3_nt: TGTGCCAGCAGCTTAGGAGCCAGGGGGAGGAATACGCAGTATTTT; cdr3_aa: CASSLGARGRNTQYF
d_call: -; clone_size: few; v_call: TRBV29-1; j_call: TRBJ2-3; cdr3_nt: TGCAGCGTTGTTTGGGGTGTCCCAGATACGCAGTATTTT; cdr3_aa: CSVVWGVPDTQYF
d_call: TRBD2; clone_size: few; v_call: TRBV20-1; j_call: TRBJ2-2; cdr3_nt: TGCAGTGCTAGAGATGCCGCCCTGGTTGGCGGGAGGGCGGGGGAGCTGTTTTTT; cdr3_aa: CSARDAALVGGRAGELFF
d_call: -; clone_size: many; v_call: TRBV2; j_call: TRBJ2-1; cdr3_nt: TGTGCCAGCAGTGGGGGGGGCCAGTACAATGAGCAGTTCTTC; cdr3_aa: CASSGGGQYNEQFF
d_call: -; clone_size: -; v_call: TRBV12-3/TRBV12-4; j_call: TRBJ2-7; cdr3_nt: TGTGCCAGCAGTTCCTTACCGGGACCCCGTTTCACCTACGAGCAGTACTTC; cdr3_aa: CASSSLPGPRFTYEQYF
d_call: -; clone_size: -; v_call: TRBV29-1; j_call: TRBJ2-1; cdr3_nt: TGCAGCGTTGTATTGCGGACTTCCTACAATGAGCAGTTCTTC; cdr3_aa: CSVVLRTSYNEQFF
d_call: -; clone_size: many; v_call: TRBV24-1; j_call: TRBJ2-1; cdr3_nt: TGTGCCACCAGTGAGCCAGGGGCCGTTGAGCAGTTCTTC; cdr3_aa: CATSEPGAVEQFF
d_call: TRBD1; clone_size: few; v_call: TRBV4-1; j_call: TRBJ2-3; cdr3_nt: TGCGCCAGCAGCGGACAGGGACAATTTAGCACAGATACGCAGTATTTT; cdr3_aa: CASSGQGQFSTDTQYF
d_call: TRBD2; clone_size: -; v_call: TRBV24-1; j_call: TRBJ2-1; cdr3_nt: TGTGCCACCAGTCTAGCTAGCGGGACCACCTACAATGAGCAGTTCTTC; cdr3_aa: CATSLASGTTYNEQFF
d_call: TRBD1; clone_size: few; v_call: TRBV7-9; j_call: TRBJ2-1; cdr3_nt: TGTGCCAGCAGCTATCCCGGGACAGGGATCAATGAGCAGTTCTTC; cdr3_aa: CASSYPGTGINEQFF
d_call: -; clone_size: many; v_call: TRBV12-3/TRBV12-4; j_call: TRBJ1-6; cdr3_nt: TGTGCCAGCACCAGCCATTGGAAATCACCCCTCCACTTT; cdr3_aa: CASTSHWKSPLHF
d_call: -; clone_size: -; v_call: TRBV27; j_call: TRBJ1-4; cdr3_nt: TGTGCCAGCAGACCGACAGGCCTCGCGGGGGAACTGTTTTTT; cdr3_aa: CASRPTGLAGELFF
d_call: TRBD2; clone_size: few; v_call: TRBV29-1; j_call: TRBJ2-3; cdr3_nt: TGCAGCGTTGAGGGGACTAGCGGGAGGGCCACAGATACGCAGTATTTT; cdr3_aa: CSVEGTSGRATDTQYF
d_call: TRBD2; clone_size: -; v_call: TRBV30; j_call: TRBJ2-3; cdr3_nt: TGTGCCTGGAGTCCCGGGGGGGCCACGCAGTATTTT; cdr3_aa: CAWSPGGATQYF
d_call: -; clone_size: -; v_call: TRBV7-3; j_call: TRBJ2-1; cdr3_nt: TGTGCCAGCAGCTTAATAGGCAGCCCCTACAATGAGCAGTTCTTC; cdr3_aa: CASSLIGSPYNEQFF
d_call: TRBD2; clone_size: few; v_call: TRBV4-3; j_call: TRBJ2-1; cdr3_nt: TGCGCCAGCAGCCAAGATCACGCGGGAGGGCCCTGGGTTGAGCAGTTCTTC; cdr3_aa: CASSQDHAGGPWVEQFF
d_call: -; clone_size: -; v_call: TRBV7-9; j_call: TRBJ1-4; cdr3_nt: TGTGCCAGCAGCTTAGAGGGCCAAACTAATGAAAAACTGTTTTTT; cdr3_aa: CASSLEGQTNEKLFF
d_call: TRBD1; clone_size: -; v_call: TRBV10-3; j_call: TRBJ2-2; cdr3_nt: TGTGCCATCAGTGAGGACAGGGATCCCGGGGAGCTGTTTTTT; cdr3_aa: CAISEDRDPGELFF
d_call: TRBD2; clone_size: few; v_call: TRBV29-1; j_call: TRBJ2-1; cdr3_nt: TGCAGCGCGGGACTAGTCAACGCCTACAATGAGCAGTTCTTC; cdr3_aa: CSAGLVNAYNEQFF
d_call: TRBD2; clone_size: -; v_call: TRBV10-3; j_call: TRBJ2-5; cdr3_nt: TGTGCCATCACCCCGGGACTAGCGGGGGGGCAAGAGACCCAGTACTTC; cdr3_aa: CAITPGLAGGQETQYF
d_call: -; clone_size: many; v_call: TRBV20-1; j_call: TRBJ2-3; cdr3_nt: TGCAGTGCTAGAGACAAACAGGGCCTTAGCACAGATACGCAGTATTTT; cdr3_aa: CSARDKQGLSTDTQYF
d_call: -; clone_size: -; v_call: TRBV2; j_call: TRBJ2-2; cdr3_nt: TGTGCCAGCAGTGACACTGAGAACACCGGGGAGCTGTTTTTT; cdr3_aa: CASSDTENTGELFF
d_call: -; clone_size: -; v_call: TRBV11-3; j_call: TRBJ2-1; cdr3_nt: TGTGCCAGCAGCAAGGGAGACTTCAAGCAGTTCTTC; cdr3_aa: CASSKGDFKQFF
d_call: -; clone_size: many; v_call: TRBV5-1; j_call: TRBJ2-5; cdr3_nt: TGCGCCAGCTGTTTGGGACACCACCAAGAGACCCAGTACTTC; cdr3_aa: CASCLGHHQETQYF
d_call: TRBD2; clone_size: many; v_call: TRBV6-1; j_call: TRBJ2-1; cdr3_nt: TGTGCCACCGGACTAGCGGGATCCTCCTACAATGAGCAGTTCTTC; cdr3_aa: CATGLAGSSYNEQFF
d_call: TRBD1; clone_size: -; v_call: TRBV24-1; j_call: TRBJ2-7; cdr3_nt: TGTGCCGCCAGTGATGGACAGGGCTTGGATCATGTCGGTGGATCCCTCTACGAGCAGTACTTC; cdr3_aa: CAASDGQGLDHVGGSLYEQYF